This T cell receptor beta chain was captured by sequencing in a study of monozygotic twins with inflammatory bowel disease. TCRdb re-called the 5' RACE reads; one entry per CDR3 protein, DNA not given. This sample lists nearly 450,000 distinct CDR3 sequences; its ten largest clones have 2% to 3%. Comment on this clonotype: What it recognizes is unknown.

This CDR3 spans 15 amino acids. Germline loops: CDR1 KGHSH, CDR2 LQKENI. Study findings and constraints: T cell subtypes that differed could not be told apart. Reduced clonotype sharing with other individuals was observed in IBD patients relative to healthy twins, especially with disease activity.

This chain joins TRBV18 and TRBJ1-1; the D call of TRBD1 rests on TCRdb alone, since no DNA is present to check it. The sample taken for sequencing was blood. The receptor was derived from a human donor with ulcerative colitis or Crohn's disease, or a healthy co-twin of an affected twin (not recorded which). Here the CDR3 reads CASSPDQGVWAEAFF. The variable domain in full, completed from reference TRBV18 and TRBJ1-1, reads NAGVMQNPRHLVRRRGQEARLRCSPMKGHSHVYWYRQLPEEGLKFMVYLQKENIIDESGMPKERFSAEFPKEGPSILRIQQVVRGDSAAYFCASSPDQGVWAEAFFGQGTRLTVV.